The rows below give T cell receptor beta chains drawn from one sample of a study of cytomegalovirus exposure and HLA in healthy donors. Repertoires were generated with immunoSEQ multiplex PCR, while TCRdb's copy carries only in-frame clones and drops some. Listed are about 110,000 clones; roughly 3.5% falls within the top ten. Material: PBMCs. The receptors come from a man between 25 and 39 years old in good health and CMV-seronegative. CDR3s include the opening cysteine and the closing phenylalanine or tryptophan. Each record gives: CDR3 length, D gene, V gene, J gene, CDR3 DNA, CDR3 protein. D genes are given only for firm matches.

len: 12; d_gene: -; v_gene: TRBV6-5; j_gene: TRBJ2-7; CDR3nt: TGTGCCAGCAGACGGGGAAACAACGAGCAGTACTTC; CDR3aa: CASRRGNNEQYF
len: 14; d_gene: -; v_gene: TRBV6-6; j_gene: TRBJ2-7; CDR3nt: TGTGCCAGCCAGGGGGGCAGCCCCTCCTACGAGCAGTACTTC; CDR3aa: CASQGGSPSYEQYF
len: 16; d_gene: TRBD1; v_gene: TRBV6-6; j_gene: TRBJ2-7; CDR3nt: TGTGCCAGCAGTTACACCGGGGGACAGGGGGCGGGTGAGCAGTACTTC; CDR3aa: CASSYTGGQGAGEQYF
len: 13; d_gene: TRBD1; v_gene: TRBV7-2; j_gene: TRBJ1-1; CDR3nt: TGTGCCAGCAGACTGACAGGGGGCACTGAAGCTTTCTTT; CDR3aa: CASRLTGGTEAFF
len: 13; d_gene: -; v_gene: TRBV5-4; j_gene: TRBJ2-7; CDR3nt: TGTGCCAGCAGCTTCACAGGGTCGGGGGAGCAGTACTTC; CDR3aa: CASSFTGSGEQYF
len: 15; d_gene: -; v_gene: TRBV5-4; j_gene: TRBJ2-6; CDR3nt: TGTGCCAGCAGCTTGGACAACTCTGGGGCCAACGTCCTGACTTTC; CDR3aa: CASSLDNSGANVLTF
len: 17; d_gene: -; v_gene: TRBV15; j_gene: TRBJ2-1; CDR3nt: TGTGCCACCAGCAGAGATGGGGGATTCTGGGGGGACAATGAGCAGTTCTTC; CDR3aa: CATSRDGGFWGDNEQFF
len: 12; d_gene: TRBD1; v_gene: TRBV10-2; j_gene: TRBJ1-5; CDR3nt: TGCGCCAGCAGGACAGGGGATCAGCCCCAGCATTTT; CDR3aa: CASRTGDQPQHF
len: 14; d_gene: TRBD1; v_gene: TRBV2; j_gene: TRBJ2-5; CDR3nt: TGTGCCAGCAGGAGGGGACAGGGGCAGGAGACCCAGTACTTC; CDR3aa: CASRRGQGQETQYF
len: 12; d_gene: TRBD1; v_gene: TRBV29-1; j_gene: TRBJ2-7; CDR3nt: TGCAGCGTTGGGGGACAGGGTTCCGAGCAGTACTTC; CDR3aa: CSVGGQGSEQYF
len: 14; d_gene: TRBD1; v_gene: TRBV6-1; j_gene: TRBJ2-7; CDR3nt: TGTGCCAGCAGCCCGGACAGGGGGAGAGGGGTGCAGTACTTC; CDR3aa: CASSPDRGRGVQYF
len: 16; d_gene: -; v_gene: TRBV4-2; j_gene: TRBJ1-1; CDR3nt: TGTGCCAGCAGCCAAGTCGTGACAGCCCTGAACACTGAAGCTTTCTTT; CDR3aa: CASSQVVTALNTEAFF
len: 14; d_gene: TRBD2; v_gene: TRBV12-5; j_gene: TRBJ2-7; CDR3nt: TGTGCTAGCCGGCCTAGCGGGGGGAAGTACGAGCAGTACTTC; CDR3aa: CASRPSGGKYEQYF
len: 12; d_gene: TRBD1; v_gene: TRBV19; j_gene: TRBJ2-1; CDR3nt: TGTGCCAGCGGGACAGCCTACAATGAGCAGTTCTTC; CDR3aa: CASGTAYNEQFF
len: 15; d_gene: -; v_gene: TRBV29-1; j_gene: TRBJ2-2; CDR3nt: TGCAGCGTTCAGGGCTCTATGACGAACACCGGGGAGCTGTTTTTT; CDR3aa: CSVQGSMTNTGELFF
len: 16; d_gene: TRBD1; v_gene: TRBV7-9; j_gene: TRBJ1-1; CDR3nt: TGTGCCAGCAGCTTAGGGGTGGGACAGGGGATGGCTGAAGCTTTCTTT; CDR3aa: CASSLGVGQGMAEAFF
len: 14; d_gene: TRBD1; v_gene: TRBV7-9; j_gene: TRBJ1-2; CDR3nt: TGTGCCAGCAGCTTAGCGGTCGCAGGGGGAGTCCACACCTTC; CDR3aa: CASSLAVAGGVHTF
len: 17; d_gene: TRBD2; v_gene: TRBV9; j_gene: TRBJ2-7; CDR3nt: TGTGCCAGCAGCGCCCTGCTGGAGGGAGCGGGGGGGCACGAGCAGTACTTC; CDR3aa: CASSALLEGAGGHEQYF
len: 16; d_gene: TRBD1; v_gene: TRBV7-2; j_gene: TRBJ2-7; CDR3nt: TGTGCCAGCAGCTTAGCGCAGGGACAGGGTGCCCACGAGCAGTACTTC; CDR3aa: CASSLAQGQGAHEQYF
len: 13; d_gene: -; v_gene: TRBV7-2; j_gene: TRBJ1-1; CDR3nt: TGTGCCAGCAGCATACAGGGGAACACTGAAGCTTTCTTT; CDR3aa: CASSIQGNTEAFF
len: 14; d_gene: TRBD2; v_gene: TRBV6-5; j_gene: TRBJ2-3; CDR3nt: TGTGCCAGCAGTGCTAGCGGGGGTGGCGATACGCAGTATTTT; CDR3aa: CASSASGGGDTQYF
len: 11; d_gene: -; v_gene: TRBV20-1; j_gene: TRBJ2-2; CDR3nt: TGCAGTGCTAGGGGGCCCGGGGAGCTGTTTTTT; CDR3aa: CSARGPGELFF
len: 15; d_gene: TRBD2; v_gene: TRBV7-2; j_gene: TRBJ2-3; CDR3nt: TGTGCCAGCAGCTTAGCTAGCGGGGGCACAGATACGCAGTATTTT; CDR3aa: CASSLASGGTDTQYF
len: 17; d_gene: TRBD2; v_gene: TRBV7-2; j_gene: TRBJ2-1; CDR3nt: TGTGCCAGCAGCTCACCACTAGCGGGGGGGAAATACAATGAGCAGTTCTTC; CDR3aa: CASSSPLAGGKYNEQFF
len: 15; d_gene: TRBD1; v_gene: TRBV5-1; j_gene: TRBJ2-1; CDR3nt: TGCGCCAGCAGCCCTCCCGGGACAGGGGGCATTGAGCAGTTCTTC; CDR3aa: CASSPPGTGGIEQFF
len: 18; d_gene: TRBD2; v_gene: TRBV18; j_gene: TRBJ2-2; CDR3nt: TGTGCCAGCTCACAGGGACTAGCGGGGGCGGCGAACACCGGGGAGCTGTTTTTT; CDR3aa: CASSQGLAGAANTGELFF
len: 13; d_gene: -; v_gene: TRBV29-1; j_gene: TRBJ1-5; CDR3nt: TGCAGCGTTGCAGGGTCCAGAGGTCAGCCCCAGCATTTT; CDR3aa: CSVAGSRGQPQHF
len: 15; d_gene: TRBD1; v_gene: TRBV5-1; j_gene: TRBJ1-2; CDR3nt: TGCGCCAGCAGCTTCGCCGCACAGGGGAACTATGGCTACACCTTC; CDR3aa: CASSFAAQGNYGYTF
len: 19; d_gene: TRBD1; v_gene: TRBV9; j_gene: TRBJ1-5; CDR3nt: TGTGCCAGCAGCCCCTCTAAGACAGGGGGGAAACATAGCAATCAGCCCCAGCATTTT; CDR3aa: CASSPSKTGGKHSNQPQHF
len: 14; d_gene: -; v_gene: TRBV5-6; j_gene: TRBJ2-5; CDR3nt: TGTGCCAGCAGCACCCTCAGGGGTGGGGAGACCCAGTACTTC; CDR3aa: CASSTLRGGETQYF
len: 15; d_gene: TRBD2; v_gene: TRBV7-9; j_gene: TRBJ2-3; CDR3nt: TGTGCCAGCAGCTCCTGGACTAGCTTTTTGGATACGCAGTATTTT; CDR3aa: CASSSWTSFLDTQYF
len: 16; d_gene: TRBD2; v_gene: TRBV7-2; j_gene: TRBJ2-5; CDR3nt: TGTGCCAGCAGCTTGTCCAGCGGGGGCCCACAAGAGACCCAGTACTTC; CDR3aa: CASSLSSGGPQETQYF
len: 13; d_gene: -; v_gene: TRBV2; j_gene: TRBJ1-1; CDR3nt: TGTGCCAGCCTAGATTCACGGAACACTGAAGCTTTCTTT; CDR3aa: CASLDSRNTEAFF
len: 16; d_gene: TRBD2; v_gene: TRBV5-4; j_gene: TRBJ2-7; CDR3nt: TGTGCCAGCAGCCGCTTCTCTAGCGGGGTATCCTACGAGCAGTACTTC; CDR3aa: CASSRFSSGVSYEQYF
len: 13; d_gene: -; v_gene: TRBV9; j_gene: TRBJ1-3; CDR3nt: TGTGCCAGCAGCGTAGTGGGCCGCAGTACCATATATTTT; CDR3aa: CASSVVGRSTIYF
len: 16; d_gene: TRBD2; v_gene: TRBV4-1; j_gene: TRBJ2-1; CDR3nt: TGCGCCAGCAGCCCTCCGGACCAGCGGGGGAGATACGAGCAGTTCTTC; CDR3aa: CASSPPDQRGRYEQFF
len: 15; d_gene: TRBD1; v_gene: TRBV7-2; j_gene: TRBJ1-2; CDR3nt: TGTGCCAGCAGCTTTTCCCGACAGGGTGACTATGGCTACACCTTC; CDR3aa: CASSFSRQGDYGYTF
len: 14; d_gene: -; v_gene: TRBV5-1; j_gene: TRBJ2-1; CDR3nt: TGCGCCAGCAGCTTGTTCCAGGGTCTGGATGAGCAGTTCTTC; CDR3aa: CASSLFQGLDEQFF
len: 15; d_gene: TRBD1; v_gene: TRBV5-1; j_gene: TRBJ1-1; CDR3nt: TGCGCCAGCAGCCCCCGGGACAGGCCGAACACTGAAGCTTTCTTT; CDR3aa: CASSPRDRPNTEAFF
len: 13; d_gene: -; v_gene: TRBV7-6; j_gene: TRBJ1-6; CDR3nt: TGTGCCAGCAGCGTAAACCAGGATTCACCCCTCCACTTT; CDR3aa: CASSVNQDSPLHF